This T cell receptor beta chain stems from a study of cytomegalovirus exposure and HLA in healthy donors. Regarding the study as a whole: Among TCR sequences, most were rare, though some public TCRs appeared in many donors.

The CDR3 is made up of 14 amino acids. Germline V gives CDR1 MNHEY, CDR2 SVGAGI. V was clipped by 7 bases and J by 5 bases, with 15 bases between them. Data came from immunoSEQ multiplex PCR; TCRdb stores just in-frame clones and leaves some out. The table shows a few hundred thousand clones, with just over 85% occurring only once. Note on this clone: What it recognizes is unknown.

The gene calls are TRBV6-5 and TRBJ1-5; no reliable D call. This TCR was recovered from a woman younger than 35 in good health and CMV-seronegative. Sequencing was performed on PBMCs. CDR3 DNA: TGTGCCAGCACCCCGTCGCGGGGAGATCAGCCCCAGCATTTT. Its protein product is CASTPSRGDQPQHF.